This T cell receptor (beta chain) was captured in a study of T cell repertoires and HLA-DP antigens. Study-level information: Alloreactive CD4+ T cells targeted HLA-DP on transduced HeLa. Notes on the study in general: Previously undetected clones averaged about 33% and 55% against the two alleles respectively. Naive and memory CD4+ cells were analysed together, not apart.

The table came from immunoSEQ multiplex PCR; TCRdb's copy has only in-frame clones and leaves some out. The data contain fewer than 95,000 clones, around 86% of them singletons. This CDR3 region has 16 residues. The V gene's germline CDR1 is MNHNY and CDR2 SVGAGI (reference sequence). The ends were cut back, 1 base at V and 2 bases at J, with 9 bases in the middle. In regard to this clone: Its specificity is unknown.

The rearrangement joins TRBV6-6 to TRBJ2-6, with D unclear. The sequence was collected from a man aged 50 to 60 in good health and CMV-seronegative. The material sequenced was CD4+ T cells from PBMCs. The CDR3: CASSYLEATGANVLTF. The CDR3 DNA is TGTGCCAGCAGTTACTTAGAGGCAACTGGGGCCAACGTCCTGACTTTC.